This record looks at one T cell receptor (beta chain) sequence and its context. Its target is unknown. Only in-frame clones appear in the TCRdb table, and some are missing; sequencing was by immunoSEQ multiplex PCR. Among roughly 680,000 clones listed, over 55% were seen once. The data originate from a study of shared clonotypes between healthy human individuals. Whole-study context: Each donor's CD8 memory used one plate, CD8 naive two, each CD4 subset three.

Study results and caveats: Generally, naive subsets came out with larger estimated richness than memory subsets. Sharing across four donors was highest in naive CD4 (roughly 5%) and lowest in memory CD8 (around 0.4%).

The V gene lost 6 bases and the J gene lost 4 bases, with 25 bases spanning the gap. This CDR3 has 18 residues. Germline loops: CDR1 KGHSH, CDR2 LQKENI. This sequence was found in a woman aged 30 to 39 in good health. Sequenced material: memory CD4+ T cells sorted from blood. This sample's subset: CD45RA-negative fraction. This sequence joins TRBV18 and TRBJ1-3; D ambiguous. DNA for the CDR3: TGTGCCAGCTCGGCGAGAGGGCCTCCCTTGAGTATAGGAAACACCATATATTTT. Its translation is CASSARGPPLSIGNTIYF.